The sample holds one count of the clone carrying this TCR beta chain. Its target is not known. TCRdb's table, derived via immunoSEQ multiplex PCR, lists solely in-frame clones and lacks some. The profile covers fewer than 200,000 clones, with roughly nine tenths appearing a single time and approximately 2% taken by the ten largest. This entry belongs to a study of T cell responses to AZD1222 COVID-19 vaccine. The CDR3 contains 17 residues. Germline loops: CDR1 LNHDA, CDR2 SQIVND (reference sequence). After removal of 0 bases from V and 8 bases from J, the junction contained 8 bases not matched to a gene. Findings of the study overall: Most donors were white British, females outnumbered males, and clonal diversity was possibly underestimated. Just five or six AZD1222 recipients were seropositive at baseline.

Sequences were derived from peripheral blood, sampled on day 0 of AZD1222 vaccination. This clonotype was obtained from an adult in good health. The chain has TRBV19 and TRBJ2-1; 12 bases fit TRBD2. The CDR3 is CASSIDHMTSGSYEQFF. The CDR3 DNA reads TGTGCCAGTAGTATAGATCATATGACTAGCGGGAGTTATGAGCAGTTCTTC.